This T cell receptor beta chain was sequenced for a study of vaccination and CD4 T cells after COVID-19. The study sequenced cultured CD4+ T cell DNA using the Oncomine TCR Beta short-read assay. TCRdb redid the calling of the PCR reads with MiXCR, one entry per CDR3 protein. The table has 6,500 to 9,000 distinct CDR3 sequences, about a third seen once; the top ten hold around 19%. The ends were cut back, 2 bases at V and 0 bases at J, with 11 bases in the middle. The CDR3 loop spans 15 amino acids. Germline V gives CDR1 SGHAT, CDR2 FQNNGV. Treatment specified: roughly nine-day PBMC culture with coronavirus spike peptide pools or control peptides (ViraFEST assay). During the years 2011-2018, before the COVID-19 pandemic, the unexposed donor's CD4+ T cells were collected. Wells that each held around 2.1 million PBMCs were cultured with 9.5 to 10 IU/ml IL-2 and around 10 ug/ml peptide pools. On this clonotype: The target antigen is unknown.

The sequence came from a human donor in good health. The rearrangement joins TRBV11-2 to TRBJ2-7; either TRBD1 or TRBD2 may fit D (5 bases each). Input material: CD4+ T cells from blood, cultured in vitro. This CDR3 reads CASSLQGPSSYEQYF. The DNA of the CDR3 is TGTGCCAGCAGCTTACAGGGACCGAGCTCCTACGAGCAGTACTTC.